This T cell receptor beta chain emerged from a study of shared clonotypes between healthy human individuals. In the study overall: Three CD4 naive, three CD4 memory, two CD8 naive and one CD8 memory plate were used per donor. Findings and limits, study-wide: Represented genetic and exposure-history diversity was restricted by having few donors. In general, naive subsets displayed greater estimated richness than memory subsets did. Clonotypes shared by all four donors outscored non-shared clonotypes in generation probability.

Looked up from germline, CDR1 is SGHDT and CDR2 is YYEEEE. V lost 4 bases, J lost 2 bases, and 12 bases lay in between. The CDR3 runs 15 residues. TCRdb keeps only in-frame clones here, not all; method: immunoSEQ multiplex PCR. Here the sample spans over 700,000 clones, approximately 77% being singletons. A remark on this clone: Its antigen remains unidentified.

This TCR was sampled from a woman in her twenties or thirties in good health. The rearrangement joins TRBV5-6 to TRBJ2-2; D not resolved. The source material was memory CD4+ T cells sorted from blood. Subset specified: CD45RA-negative fraction. In nucleotides, the CDR3 is TGTGCCAGCAGCGTGCTAGGATATAACACCGGGGAGCTGTTTTTT. Protein product: CASSVLGYNTGELFF. Full variable domain (outside the CDR3, taken from reference TRBV5-6 and TRBJ2-2): DAGVTQSPTHLIKTRGQQVTLRCSPKSGHDTVSWYQQALGQGPQFIFQYYEEEERQRGNFPDRFSGHQFPNYSSELNVNALLLGDSALYLCASSVLGYNTGELFFGEGSRLTVL.